This TCR beta chain is drawn from a study of long-term antiretroviral therapy in people with HIV. As to this clone: Antigen unknown.

Broader study findings: Drawn between about 2004 and 2018, the blood was possibly obtained under older ART regimens.

Survey-level resolution applied to immunoSEQ assay v3.0. Using immunoSEQ multiplex PCR, the repertoire was profiled, and TCRdb retains in-frame clones only, with some absent. The sample contains roughly 15,000 clones, approximately 81% of which appear only once. Germline lookup yields CDR1 SEHNR and CDR2 FQNEAQ (reference sequence). Trimming took off 5 bases at V and 6 bases at J, with 8 bases between the two ends. The CDR3 has 12 residues. The sequence came from a woman aged 40 to 49 with HIV. V and J are TRBV7-9 and TRBJ2-1; D is uncertain. The input for sequencing was unsorted PBMCs, taken more than 3.1 years after starting antiretroviral therapy. The chain's CDR3 is CASSPPVNEQFF. The CDR3 DNA reads TGTGCCAGCAGCCCCCCGGTCAATGAGCAGTTCTTC.